A single sample gave rise to the 15 T cell receptor beta chains below, sequenced in a study of technical replicates of blood from several donors. Sequencing was performed with immunoSEQ multiplex PCR; in TCRdb, only in-frame clones are kept and a portion is missing. Altogether approximately 82,000 clones are present, more than 85% being singletons, with the ten largest covering 0.3% to 0.5%. The material sequenced was T cells isolated from PBMCs. These TCRs come from a human donor in good health. Some clones in this sample may be carry-over from other donors' samples.

The rearrangement links TRBV12-5 to TRBJ1-2; TRBD1 might be the D (6 bases). This CDR3 spans 13 amino acids. V lost 1 base to trimming and J lost 8 bases, with 11 bases between them. Germline V gene sequence: CDR1 LGHNT, CDR2 FRNRAP. CDR3 sequence: CASGLGGGQGYTF. The CDR3 DNA follows: TGTGCTAGTGGTTTGGGGGGGGGCCAGGGCTACACCTTC.

The rearrangement uses TRBV2 and TRBJ1-2, with 10 bases identical to TRBD1. Germline lookup yields CDR1 SNHLY and CDR2 FYNNEI. V dropped 7 bases and J dropped 5; count of bases not matched to a gene: 1. This CDR3 spans 12 amino acids. The CDR3 DNA reads as TGTGCCAGCACGGACAGGGGGTATGGCTACACCTTC. Its translation: CASTDRGYGYTF.

The chain couples TRBV15 to TRBJ2-1; 8 bases fit TRBD2. J lost 3 bases, V lost 0 bases, and 7 bases had no gene match. The CDR3 consists of 17 residues. The V gene's germline CDR1 is LNHNV and CDR2 YYDKDF (reference sequence). In DNA, the CDR3 is TGTGCCACCAGCAGAGATCTATTTCGGGAGGGCTACAATGAGCAGTTCTTC. Translating it yields CATSRDLFREGYNEQFF.

This rearrangement joins TRBV4-1 to TRBJ2-2; 8 nucleotides line up with TRBD2. V lost 1 base and J lost 6; bases outside the gene matches: 7. Per the germline V gene, CDR1 is MGHRA and CDR2 is YSYEKL. The CDR3 extends over 16 amino acids. The CDR3 DNA reads as TGCGCCAGCAGCCAAGGTCCGAGCGGGAGTCCCGGGGAGCTGTTTTTT. This sequence encodes CASSQGPSGSPGELFF.

The V call is TRBV4-3, the J call TRBJ2-6; a possible D gene is TRBD2 (6 bases). CDR3 length: 14 amino acids. V was pared by 0 bases and J by 9 bases, with 9 bases between. Germline V gives CDR1 LGHNA, CDR2 YSLEER. CDR3 residues: CASSQETSGNVLTF. The CDR3 DNA follows: TGCGCCAGCAGCCAAGAGACTAGTGGCAACGTCCTGACTTTC.

This clone has more than one count but fewer than ten. This chain uses TRBV4-2 with TRBJ1-5; D might be TRBD1 (5 bases). The germline V and J ends were trimmed by 1 base and 3 bases, with 16 bases remaining between them. The CDR3 is 17 residues long. Germline V gives CDR1 LGHNA, CDR2 YNFKEQ. The CDR3 here is CASSQGEGQNYNQPQHF. As DNA, the CDR3 is TGTGCCAGCAGCCAAGGGGAGGGGCAGAACTACAATCAGCCCCAGCATTTT.

The genes are TRBV6-5 and TRBJ2-1; the match to TRBD2 covers 9 bases. The CDR3 length is 14 residues. The V and J ends lost 1 base and 6 bases, in that order; junction bases with no gene match: 1. The germline V gene encodes CDR1 MNHEY and CDR2 SVGAGI. The CDR3 loop is CASSYYSGSNEQFF. CDR3 DNA: TGTGCCAGCAGTTACTATAGCGGGAGCAATGAGCAGTTCTTC.

The chain recombines TRBV18 with TRBJ1-1, with D possibly matching TRBD1 (5 bases). The CDR3 loop spans 13 amino acids. V dropped 5 bases and J dropped 2 bases, with 9 bases sitting between them. Germline values: CDR1 KGHSH, CDR2 LQKENI. In nucleotides, the CDR3 is TGTGCCAGCTCATCAGACAGAAACACTGAAGCTTTCTTT. This translates into CASSSDRNTEAFF.

The genes are TRBV25-1 and TRBJ1-1; D is undetermined. Trimming pared 0 bases from V and 6 bases from J, leaving 17 bases between. The CDR3 loop spans 16 amino acids. Per germline, CDR1 MGHDK and CDR2 SYGVNS. The CDR3: CASSEYGLGGAPEAFF. Written as DNA, the CDR3 is TGTGCCAGCAGTGAATATGGGCTGGGAGGAGCTCCTGAAGCTTTCTTT.

The chain uses TRBV7-2 and TRBJ2-1; the D gene is possibly TRBD2 (6 bases). Looked up from germline, CDR1 is SGHTA and CDR2 is FQGNSA. Trimming took 5 bases from V and 4 from J, leaving 15 bases between them. The CDR3 is 15 amino acids. CDR3 bases: TGTGCCAGCAGCCGTCGACTAGTAGGGTACAATGAGCAGTTCTTC. This encodes CASSRRLVGYNEQFF.

The chain employs TRBV7-6 and TRBJ2-2; 7 nucleotides align to TRBD1. The CDR3 is made up of 15 amino acids. The J segment lost 4 bases and the V segment lost 2 bases, leaving 4 bases of the junction unmatched. CDR1 and CDR2 (germline): SGHVS, FNYEAQ. CDR3: CASSLKGAGTGELFF. The CDR3 coding sequence is TGTGCCAGCAGCTTAAAGGGGGCGGGCACCGGGGAGCTGTTTTTT.

The V call is TRBV5-8, the J call TRBJ1-3; D gene uncertain. Germline loops: CDR1 SGHTS, CDR2 YDEGEE. Trimming took off 2 bases at V and 0 bases at J, with 9 bases between the two ends. The CDR3 spans 15 residues. The DNA of the CDR3 is TGTGCCAGCAGCTTTTACGGGTACTCTGGAAACACCATATATTTT. This codes for CASSFYGYSGNTIYF.

This chain uses TRBV5-6 with TRBJ1-1, with TRBD1 as a possible D gene (5 bases). This CDR3 region has 14 residues. Germline CDR1 SGHDT, CDR2 YYEEEE. Trimming took 0 bases from V and 2 from J, leaving 8 bases between them. The CDR3 bases are TGTGCCAGCAGCTTGGGACAGACAAACACTGAAGCTTTCTTT. This codes for CASSLGQTNTEAFF.

This clone occurred a few times. The rearrangement uses TRBV2 and TRBJ2-1, with D perhaps TRBD2 (7 bases). Looked up from germline, CDR1 is SNHLY and CDR2 is FYNNEI. Trimming left V 8 bases short and J 5 bases short, with 13 bases between. The CDR3 totals 13 residues. CDR3 protein: CASDGGRHNEQFF. The CDR3 nucleotides are TGTGCCAGCGACGGGGGGCGCCACAATGAGCAGTTCTTC. Full variable domain (remainder filled in from reference TRBV2 and TRBJ2-1): EPEVTQTPSHQVTQMGQEVILRCVPISNHLYFYWYRQILGQKVEFLVSFYNNEISEKSEIFDDQFSVERPDGSNFTLKIRSTKLEDSAMYFCASDGGRHNEQFFGPGTRLTVL.

This chain connects TRBV7-9 to TRBJ2-1, with TRBD2 matching over 11 bases. The V and J ends lost 4 bases and 4 bases, in that order; junction bases with no gene match: 6. CDR1 is SEHNR and CDR2 is FQNEAQ in the germline V gene (reference sequence). The CDR3 is made up of 16 amino acids. CDR3 amino acids: CASSYPRTSGYNEQFF. CDR3 nucleotide sequence: TGTGCCAGCAGCTACCCCCGGACTAGCGGGTACAATGAGCAGTTCTTC. The full variable domain, in which reference TRBV7-9 and TRBJ2-1 provide the parts outside the CDR3, is DTGVSQNPRHKITKRGQNVTFRCDPISEHNRLYWYRQTLGQGPEFLTYFQNEAQLEKSRLLSDRFSAERPKGSFSTLEIQRTEQGDSAMYLCASSYPRTSGYNEQFFGPGTRLTVL.